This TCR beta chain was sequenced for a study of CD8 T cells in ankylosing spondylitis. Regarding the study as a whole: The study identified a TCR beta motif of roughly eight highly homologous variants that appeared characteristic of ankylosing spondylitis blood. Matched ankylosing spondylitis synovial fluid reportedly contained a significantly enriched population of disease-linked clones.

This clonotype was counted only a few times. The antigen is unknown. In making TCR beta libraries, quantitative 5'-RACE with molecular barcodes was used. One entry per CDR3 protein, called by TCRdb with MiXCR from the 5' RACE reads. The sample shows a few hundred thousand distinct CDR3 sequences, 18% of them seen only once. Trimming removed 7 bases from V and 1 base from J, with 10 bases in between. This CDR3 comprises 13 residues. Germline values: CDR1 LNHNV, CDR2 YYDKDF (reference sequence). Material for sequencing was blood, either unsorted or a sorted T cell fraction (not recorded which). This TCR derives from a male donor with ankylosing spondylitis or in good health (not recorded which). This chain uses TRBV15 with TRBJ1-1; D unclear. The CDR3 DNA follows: TGTGCCACCACCTCCGCGGGGAACACTGAAGCTTTCTTT. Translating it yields CATTSAGNTEAFF.